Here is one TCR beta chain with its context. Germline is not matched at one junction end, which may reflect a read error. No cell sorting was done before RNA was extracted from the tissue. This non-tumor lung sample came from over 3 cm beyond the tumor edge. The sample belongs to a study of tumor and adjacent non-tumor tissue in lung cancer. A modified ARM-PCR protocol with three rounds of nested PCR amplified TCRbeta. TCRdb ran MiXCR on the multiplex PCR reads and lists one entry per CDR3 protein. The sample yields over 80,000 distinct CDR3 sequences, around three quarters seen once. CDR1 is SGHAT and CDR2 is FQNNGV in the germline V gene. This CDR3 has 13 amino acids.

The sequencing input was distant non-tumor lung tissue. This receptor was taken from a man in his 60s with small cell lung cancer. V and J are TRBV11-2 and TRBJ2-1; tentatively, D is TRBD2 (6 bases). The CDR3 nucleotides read TGTGCCAGTAGCTTAGATCCACTAGCACGTCTGTTCTTC. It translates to CASSLDPLARLFF.